This TCR beta chain was recovered during a study of identical twins. The J segment lost 0 bases and the V segment lost 4 bases, leaving 11 bases of the junction unmatched. Germline CDR1 is SGDLS and CDR2 is YYNGEE. CDR3 length: 18 residues. TCRdb re-derived calls from the 5' RACE reads in MiXCR, one entry per CDR3 protein. The table includes a few hundred thousand distinct CDR3 sequences, more than 9% detected once. The data also belong to a second study, concerning yellow fever vaccine responses in identical twins.

The origin of this receptor is a woman aged 18-30 years in good health. The rearrangement joins TRBV9 to TRBJ2-3, with 10 bases fitting TRBD2. Sequencing was carried out using PBMCs. The CDR3 sequence is CASSPRLAGVTSTDTQYF. The CDR3 nucleotides read TGTGCCAGCAGCCCGCGGCTAGCGGGGGTTACTAGCACAGATACGCAGTATTTT.